A selection of T cell receptor beta chains follows, all from one sample in a study of blood T cell repertoires in COVID-19. Measured with immunoSEQ multiplex PCR; TCRdb has only the in-frame clones, and not every one. The sample carries about 300,000 clones, 85% to 90% recorded once. The sequencing sample was made of PBMCs or T cells enriched from blood (not recorded which). Source of these receptors: a man aged 25-45 years who had recovered from COVID-19. The CDR3 runs from the conserved cysteine through the conserved F or W. D genes are given only for firm matches. Size is stated for part of the rows, as once, few or many counts, or as a class when the clone is expanded.

cdr3_nt cdr3_aa d_call v_call clone_size j_call
TGTGCCAGCAGTTTCACAGGGGGAACTGAAGCTTTCTTT CASSFTGGTEAFF TRBD1 TRBV12-3/TRBV12-4 once TRBJ1-1
TGTGCCAGCACCGGGTGGGTCACCGGGGAGCTGTTTTTT CASTGWVTGELFF NA TRBV5-8 NA TRBJ2-2
TGCAGCGGCCGGACAGAGTACGAGCAGTACTTC CSGRTEYEQYF NA TRBV29-1 few TRBJ2-7
TGTGCCAGCTCATTCCAAGCGGAGACCCAGTACTTC CASSFQAETQYF NA TRBV18 NA TRBJ2-5
TGTGCCAGCAGCCGGGACAATCCGAACACCGGGGAGCTGTTTTTT CASSRDNPNTGELFF NA TRBV5-4 NA TRBJ2-2
TGTGCCAGCAGTGTACAGGGAGTGATTGCTTCACCCCTCCACTTT CASSVQGVIASPLHF NA TRBV2 many TRBJ1-6
TGTGCCAGCAGCGTAGCTACGACAGGGGGAGGAAACACCATATATTTT CASSVATTGGGNTIYF TRBD1 TRBV9 few TRBJ1-3
TGTGCCAGCAGCGTAGGGTCCCCTAGCGGGTACATATACGAGCAGTACTTC CASSVGSPSGYIYEQYF TRBD2 TRBV9 NA TRBJ2-7
TGCGCCAGCAGCCAACTATACAGCGGGGGGGCGGATACGCAGTATTTT CASSQLYSGGADTQYF TRBD2 TRBV4-1 NA TRBJ2-3
TGTGCCAGTAGTGACTCCGGACAGGGATACGAGCAGTACTTC CASSDSGQGYEQYF TRBD1 TRBV19 NA TRBJ2-7
TGTGCCAGCAGTTACGGGACTAGCGGGAGCGTTCAGTTCTTC CASSYGTSGSVQFF TRBD2 TRBV6-5 once TRBJ2-1
TGTGCCAGCAGCTTAGTCTATCAGGGGGTCTCTGGAAACACCATATATTTT CASSLVYQGVSGNTIYF TRBD1 TRBV11-3 NA TRBJ1-3
TGTGCCAGCAGTGAGGGGACTAGCCCCTACAATGAGCAGTTCTTC CASSEGTSPYNEQFF TRBD2 TRBV25-1 NA TRBJ2-1
TGTGCCAGTAATAGCGGGGGGGTCCGAGGCGAGCAGTTCTTC CASNSGGVRGEQFF TRBD2 TRBV19 NA TRBJ2-1
TGTGCCAGCAGCTTAGGCGCGACAGGGAGCACAGATACGCAGTATTTT CASSLGATGSTDTQYF TRBD1 TRBV11-1 NA TRBJ2-3
TGTGCCAGCAGCTTAGATTTCGGTTCACCCCTCCACTTT CASSLDFGSPLHF NA TRBV11-3 few TRBJ1-6
TGTGCCAGCTCACCAAAGGGACTAGCGGACTACAATGAGCAGTTCTTC CASSPKGLADYNEQFF TRBD2 TRBV18 NA TRBJ2-1
TGTGCCAGTAGCACCAGGGTGAATCAGCCCCAGCATTTT CASSTRVNQPQHF NA TRBV19 NA TRBJ1-5
TGTGCCAGCAGCTTAGGGCACCGGGGTCTTGAAGCTTTCTTT CASSLGHRGLEAFF NA TRBV11-2 NA TRBJ1-1
TGTGCCAGCAGCTTGACCGGGACACAGAGCTCCTACGAGCAGTACTTC CASSLTGTQSSYEQYF NA TRBV11-1 NA TRBJ2-7
TGTGCCAGCAGCCTGGACAGGGGGCCCTATGGCTACACCTTC CASSLDRGPYGYTF TRBD1 TRBV14 NA TRBJ1-2
TGTGCCAGCAGGACAGGGGCTGTAGATACGCAGTATTTT CASRTGAVDTQYF TRBD1 TRBV27 few TRBJ2-3
TGCGCCAGCAGCTTGGTAGCGGGAGTCACCAGCTACGAGCAGTACTTC CASSLVAGVTSYEQYF TRBD2 TRBV5-1 once TRBJ2-7
TGTGCCAGCAGTGAACGGGAATGGGGCGAGCAGTACTTC CASSEREWGEQYF NA TRBV6-4 NA TRBJ2-7
TGCGCCAGCAGCTTGTGGGGGGTCAAGGATGAAAAACTGTTTTTT CASSLWGVKDEKLFF NA TRBV5-1 once TRBJ1-4
TGTGCCAGCAGCCTAACGTCGAGTACCGGGGAGCTGTTTTTT CASSLTSSTGELFF NA TRBV11-3 NA TRBJ2-2
TGTGCCAGCAGCCTAACCGGGACAGGGGGCGGCTACGAGCAGTACTTC CASSLTGTGGGYEQYF TRBD1 TRBV14 NA TRBJ2-7
TGTGCCAGCAGCTTAGACGGGTTAGCGGGAGCCCAAGAGACCCAGTACTTC CASSLDGLAGAQETQYF TRBD2 TRBV7-6 NA TRBJ2-5
TGTGCCAGCAGCGCCGGGACAGACTATAATTCACCCCTCCACTTT CASSAGTDYNSPLHF TRBD1 TRBV9 NA TRBJ1-6
TGCGCCAGCAGCTCCCAGGGGAACACTGAAGCTTTCTTT CASSSQGNTEAFF NA TRBV5-1 NA TRBJ1-1
TGCGCCAGCAGCCACCGTATACTAGCGGGGGGGTACGGAGAGACCCAGTACTTC CASSHRILAGGYGETQYF TRBD2 TRBV4-1 NA TRBJ2-5
TGTGCCAGCAGCCCTAGCGCGCACACCGGGGAGCTGTTTTTT CASSPSAHTGELFF NA TRBV7-9 NA TRBJ2-2
TGTGCCAGCAGCACAGGGACAGGGAATGGAAACACCATATATTTT CASSTGTGNGNTIYF TRBD1 TRBV7-9 few TRBJ1-3
TGCGCCAGCTCGTCCGCCCTATATAGGGGGCTGGACAAGAACACTGAAGCTTTCTTT CASSSALYRGLDKNTEAFF TRBD1 TRBV5-1 NA TRBJ1-1
TGTGCCAGCAGCTTAGGGCAACCTACAGGCAATCAGCCCCAGCATTTT CASSLGQPTGNQPQHF NA TRBV11-2 once TRBJ1-5
TGTGCCAGCTCATTGACTAGCTACATCCTCACAGATACGCAGTATTTT CASSLTSYILTDTQYF TRBD2 TRBV18 NA TRBJ2-3
TGTGCCAGCAGTGAGGGTGAGGGATATAACACTGAAGCTTTCTTT CASSEGEGYNTEAFF NA TRBV25-1 NA TRBJ1-1
TGTGCCTCGCAGCGGGAAGATAATTCACCCCTCCACTTT CASQREDNSPLHF NA TRBV10-3 NA TRBJ1-6
TGTGCCAGCTCACCACCGTTGGCTCGGGTTGAAGCTTTCTTT CASSPPLARVEAFF NA TRBV18 NA TRBJ1-1
TGTGCCAGCAGCTTACGCGCAGGTGGCTACACCTTC CASSLRAGGYTF NA TRBV7-9 NA TRBJ1-2
TGTGCCAGCAGCCATGGGGAGTACGAGCAGTACTTC CASSHGEYEQYF NA TRBV12-3/TRBV12-4 NA TRBJ2-7
TGTGCTAGTGGAAAGAGGGACTTCGGCGGCGAGCAGTACTTC CASGKRDFGGEQYF NA TRBV12-5 once TRBJ2-7
TGCGCCAGCAGCCAGGTACCTGGGACTAGCCGCCACGAGCAGTACTTC CASSQVPGTSRHEQYF TRBD2 TRBV5-1 NA TRBJ2-7
TGCGCCAGCCAGCGGGGGGCCAGTACTGAAGCTTTCTTT CASQRGASTEAFF NA TRBV4-1 many TRBJ1-1
TGTGCCAGCAGTGAAGCTAGCGGGGGGGCCTACAATGAGCAGTTCTTC CASSEASGGAYNEQFF TRBD2 TRBV6-1 NA TRBJ2-1
TGTGCCAGCGCCCGGGACACTGAAGCTTTCTTT CASARDTEAFF NA TRBV18 NA TRBJ1-1